The TCR beta chain under discussion was sequenced for a study of blood T cell repertoires in COVID-19. Assay: immunoSEQ multiplex PCR; the TCRdb copy retains only in-frame clones and omits some. This repertoire shows approximately 170,000 clones, around 85% found once; its top ten account for approximately 8.2%. The CDR3 spans 14 residues. V dropped 3 bases and J dropped 4 bases, with 13 bases sitting between them. CDR1 SGDLS and CDR2 YYNGEE come from the germline V gene. This clone was observed a handful of times. The chain joins TRBV9 to TRBJ1-1; tentative D call: TRBD1 (5 bases). The sequence was collected from a woman of 80 years or more with COVID-19, enrolled during active disease. Material: peripheral blood. DNA for the CDR3: TGTGCCAGCAGCGCAGGGATTTTGGGCACTGAAGCTTTCTTT. Amino acids: CASSAGILGTEAFF.